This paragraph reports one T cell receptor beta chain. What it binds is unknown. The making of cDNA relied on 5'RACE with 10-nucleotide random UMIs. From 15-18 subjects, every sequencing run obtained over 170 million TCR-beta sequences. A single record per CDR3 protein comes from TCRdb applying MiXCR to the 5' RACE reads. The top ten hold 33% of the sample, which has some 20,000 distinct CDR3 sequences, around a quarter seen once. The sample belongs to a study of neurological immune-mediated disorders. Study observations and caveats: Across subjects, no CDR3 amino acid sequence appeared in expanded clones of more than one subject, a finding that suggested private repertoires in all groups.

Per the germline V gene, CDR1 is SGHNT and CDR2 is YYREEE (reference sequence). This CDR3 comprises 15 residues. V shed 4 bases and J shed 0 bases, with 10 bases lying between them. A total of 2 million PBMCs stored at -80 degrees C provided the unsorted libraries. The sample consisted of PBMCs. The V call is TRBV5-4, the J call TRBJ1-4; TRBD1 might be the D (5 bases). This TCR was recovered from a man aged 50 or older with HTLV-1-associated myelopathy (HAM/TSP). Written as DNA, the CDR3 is TGTGCCAGCAGCCCGGGGGGGTCAACTAATGAAAAACTGTTTTTT. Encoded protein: CASSPGGSTNEKLFF.